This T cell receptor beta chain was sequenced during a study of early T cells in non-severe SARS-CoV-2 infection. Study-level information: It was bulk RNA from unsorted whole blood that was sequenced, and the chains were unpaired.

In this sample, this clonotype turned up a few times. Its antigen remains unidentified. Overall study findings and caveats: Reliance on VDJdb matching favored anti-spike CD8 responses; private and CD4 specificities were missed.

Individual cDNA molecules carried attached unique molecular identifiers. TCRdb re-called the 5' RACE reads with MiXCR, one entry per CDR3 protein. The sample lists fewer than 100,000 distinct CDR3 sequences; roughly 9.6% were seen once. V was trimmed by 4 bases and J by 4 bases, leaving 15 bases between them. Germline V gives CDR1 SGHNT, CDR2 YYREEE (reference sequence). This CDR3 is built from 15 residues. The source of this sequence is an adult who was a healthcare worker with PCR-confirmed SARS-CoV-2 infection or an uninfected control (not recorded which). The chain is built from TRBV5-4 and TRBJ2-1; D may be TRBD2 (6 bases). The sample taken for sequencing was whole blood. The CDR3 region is CASSLEGRSYNEQFF. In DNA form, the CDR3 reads TGTGCCAGCAGCCTGGAGGGGAGGTCGTACAATGAGCAGTTCTTC.